This T cell receptor (beta chain) was captured in a study of blood T cell repertoires in COVID-19. Some clones are missing from TCRdb's copy, which holds only in-frame ones; the method was immunoSEQ multiplex PCR. Of 190,000 or so clones listed, roughly 83% were seen once; the top ten hold over 7.5%. V was cut by 5 bases and J by 4 bases, with 18 bases left in between. This CDR3 contains 17 residues. The germline V gene encodes CDR1 SNHLY and CDR2 FYNNEI. The chain links TRBV2 to TRBJ1-6; TRBD1 might be the D (5 bases). The sample was PBMCs or T cells enriched from blood (not recorded which). The sequence was obtained from a woman aged 25 to 39 who had recovered from COVID-19. CDR3 DNA sequence: TGTGCCAGCAGTCCACGGTGGACAATAATTTATAATTCACCCCTCCACTTT. Residues: CASSPRWTIIYNSPLHF.